The present T cell receptor beta chain was sequenced within a study of CD8 T cells in ankylosing spondylitis. Regarding the study as a whole: Disease-linked clones proved CD8+ and comparatively uncommon in peripheral blood. The study identified a TCR beta motif of under 10 highly homologous variants that appeared characteristic of ankylosing spondylitis blood. Reports say disease-linked clones showed up significantly more in matched ankylosing spondylitis synovial fluid.

The CDR3 has 13 amino acids. Germline V gene data show CDR1 as LNHDA and CDR2 as SQIVND (reference sequence). Trimming took off 7 bases at V and 1 base at J, with 9 bases between the two ends. Ten or more counts support this clonotype. Its specificity is unknown. The TCR beta libraries were generated through quantitative 5'-RACE incorporating molecular barcodes. One entry per CDR3 protein, called by TCRdb with MiXCR from the 5' RACE reads. The table records 30,000 to 45,000 distinct CDR3 sequences, around 6.2% of them present only once. The sample taken for sequencing was blood, either unsorted or a sorted T cell fraction (not recorded which). This clonotype was sampled from a male donor with ankylosing spondylitis or in good health (not recorded which). The chain couples TRBV19 to TRBJ2-3; D call uncertain. The CDR3 is CASNNPRTDTQYF. The DNA of the CDR3 is TGTGCCAGTAACAATCCCCGCACAGATACGCAGTATTTT.